These 5 T cell receptor beta chains share one sample of origin, sequenced in a study of T cell responses to AZD1222 COVID-19 vaccine. Clones were read by immunoSEQ multiplex PCR, and TCRdb kept only the in-frame ones, dropping some. The sample holds 200,000 or so clones, around 87% seen once. The sequences come from peripheral blood, collected on day 0 of MenACWY control vaccination. These receptors were taken from an adult in good health.

The genes are TRBV4-1 and TRBJ2-5, with 9 bases matching TRBD2. Trimming cost V 1 base and J 2 bases; bases outside gene matches: 5. Germline V gene sequence: CDR1 MGHRA, CDR2 YSYEKL. The CDR3 extends over 16 amino acids. This CDR3 is CASSQGERGAQETQYF. The CDR3 DNA reads as TGCGCCAGCAGCCAAGGGGAGCGGGGGGCGCAAGAGACCCAGTACTTC.

The chain has TRBV5-1 and TRBJ1-1; 8 positions agree with TRBD1. V gave up 2 bases and J gave up 1 base; unmatched junction bases: 7. In germline, CDR1 is SGHRS, CDR2 YFSETQ. CDR3 length: 16 residues. The CDR3 sequence: CASSLTQGAGNTEAFF. The CDR3 coding sequence is TGCGCCAGCAGCTTAACCCAGGGGGCGGGGAACACTGAAGCTTTCTTT.

The CDR3 protein is CASSSSSYEQYF. Written as DNA, the CDR3 is TGTGCCAGCAGCTCATCCTCCTACGAGCAGTACTTC. This rearrangement joins TRBV7-9 to TRBJ2-7; D is unresolved. Germline V lookup: CDR1 SEHNR, CDR2 FQNEAQ (reference sequence). The CDR3 is 12 residues long. The V gene lost 4 bases and the J gene lost 0 bases, with 4 bases spanning the gap.

This clone showed up just once. The chain uses TRBV29-1 and TRBJ2-1; 8 bases are a match to TRBD2. The V and J ends lost 7 bases and 9 bases, in that order; junction bases with no gene match: 14. This CDR3 has 14 residues. CDR1 and CDR2 (germline): SQVTM, ANQGSEA. The CDR3, as DNA: TGCAGCGCCGTTACTAGCGGCCAAGGGGGTGAGCAGTTCTTC. This translates into CSAVTSGQGGEQFF.

The rearrangement links TRBV25-1 to TRBJ2-3; 7 positions match TRBD1. The CDR3 has 17 residues. Germline-derived CDR1 and CDR2 are MGHDK and SYGVNS. Losses at the gene ends were 5 bases for V and 6 bases for J; bases not matched to a gene: 17. The CDR3 loop is CASSKTTGTAPSDTQYF. Here the CDR3 DNA reads TGTGCCAGCAGTAAGACGACCGGGACAGCGCCCTCCGATACGCAGTATTTT.